This TCR beta chain was profiled in a study of PD-L1 blockade in urothelial cancer. Study-wide background: Before enrollment, 0 to 3 chemotherapy regimens had been given to patients.

Time point described: pretreatment peripheral blood. Locally advanced or metastatic urothelial carcinoma was diagnosed in the patients. The CDR3 runs 13 residues. Germline V gives CDR1 LNHDA, CDR2 SQIVND (reference sequence). V lost 4 bases, J lost 8 bases, and 12 bases lay in between. Produced via immunoSEQ multiplex PCR; TCRdb's table is partial and in-frame only. The data contain 70,000 to 85,000 clones, 75% to 90% of them singletons. V is TRBV19 and J is TRBJ1-5, with D maybe TRBD1 (5 bases). The TCR originated in a man aged 65-85 years with urothelial cancer. The starting material was PBMCs, obtained around atezolizumab (anti-PD-L1) treatment. The DNA for the CDR3 is TGTGCCAGTAGTAACAGGTTCCCGGAGCCCCAGCATTTT. Protein product: CASSNRFPEPQHF.